This T cell receptor beta chain emerged from a study of T cells in localized non-small cell lung cancer. Concerning this clone: The antigen remains unidentified.

The study, taken as a whole, reports: Because researchers sequenced only one region of the tumor, heterogeneity is still possible.

Method: immunoSEQ multiplex PCR; TCRdb's copy keeps in-frame clones and lacks some. The sample shows 90,000 to 95,000 clones, roughly 88% of them seen only once. The sample in question was PBMCs, obtained before any cancer treatment. The receptor comes from a woman aged 35-75 years with stage II squamous cell lung carcinoma.

CDR3: CASSERTGTTYEQYF. DNA of the CDR3: TGCGCCAGCAGTGAACGGACAGGGACGACCTACGAGCAGTACTTC. V gene TRBV10-1 combines with J gene TRBJ2-7; 8 bases line up with TRBD1. The CDR3 totals 15 residues. V shed 3 bases and J 2 bases; nucleotides not matched to a gene: 6. CDR1 is WNHNN and CDR2 is SYGVQD in the germline V gene (reference sequence).